This TCR beta chain was found in a study of Tregs in tolerant kidney transplant recipients. Profiling relied on immunoSEQ multiplex PCR, and the TCRdb table lists in-frame clones only, not all of them. Its clone listing holds some 30,000 clones. The nonmyeloablative bone marrow transplants came from related graft donors, with transient mixed chimerism. Study observations and caveats: Donor-specific Treg expansion exceeded global Treg expansion in tolerant patients, suggesting antigen drive. This study did not directly address biological reproducibility. The small number of patients limits these findings pending further validation. Tregs expanded with activated donor B cells seemed most donor-specific.

With regard to this clone: Its cognate antigen is unknown. The read ends 3 residues early relative to the CDR3; the germline J gene fills the gap.

Germline CDR1 is LNHDA and CDR2 is SQIVND (reference sequence). J lost 5 bases, V lost 1 base, and 9 bases had no gene match. CDR3 length equals 16 residues. The starting material was CD4+ T cells from blood (PBMCs), obtained 24 months after the transplant. The receptor's source is a human patient who received a combined kidney and bone marrow transplant. Some T cells may be the graft donor's. V gene TRBV19 combines with J gene TRBJ1-1; 8 bases line up with TRBD1. CDR3 sequence: CASSIALGRGLTEAFF. Incomplete CDR3 DNA: TGTGCCAGTAGTATAGCGTTGGGCAGGGGGCTGACTGAA.